This TCR beta chain derives from a study of cytomegalovirus exposure and HLA in healthy donors. Germline CDR1 and CDR2: SGHRS and YFSETQ. The J segment lost 2 bases and the V segment lost 3 bases, leaving 4 bases of the junction unmatched. CDR3 length: 14 residues. This clone was seen only once. What it binds is unknown. Primers: 60 Vbeta forward and 13 Jbeta reverse. The assay was immunoSEQ multiplex PCR, and TCRdb's table has in-frame clones only and misses some. Of around 80,000 clones in the sample, nearly 80% were seen once. Overall study results and limits: A later analysis linked a missense variant in DCLRE1C to the trimming of TCR beta V and J genes.

The chain recombines TRBV5-1 with TRBJ1-1, with 7 bases identical to TRBD1. The clonotype was recovered from a female donor in good health and CMV-seronegative. Sequenced: PBMCs. CDR3 in amino acids: CASSSHRGNTEAFF. The CDR3 DNA sequence: TGCGCCAGCAGCTCCCACAGGGGTAACACTGAAGCTTTCTTT.